The 5 T cell receptor beta chains below come from one sample, sequenced in a study of human T cells and chemical hapten exposure. TCRdb called the RACE reads again in MiXCR, with one record for every CDR3 protein. The table shows a few hundred thousand distinct CDR3 sequences, with approximately 4.4% occurring only once. Time point of the sample: patch test 1, 2 weeks after DPC sensitization. Treatment given: therapeutic diphenylcyclopropenone sensitization with weekly scalp DPC. This specimen was whole blood, taken in connection with sensitization to the hapten diphenylcyclopropenone (DPC). These receptor sequences come from a woman aged 45-59 years with alopecia areata. Some clones in this sample may be carry-over from other donors' samples.

This sequence joins TRBV11-2 and TRBJ2-1, with unresolved D. The CDR3 loop spans 13 amino acids. The V end was cut by 6 bases, the J end by 8 bases, with 14 bases between. In germline, CDR1 is SGHAT, CDR2 FQNNGV. The CDR3 DNA sequence: TGTGCCAGCAGTAAGGATGGGGTACATGAGCAGTTCTTC. Amino acids: CASSKDGVHEQFF.

This clonotype was recorded many times. The rearrangement links TRBV6-5 to TRBJ2-1; TRBD1 might be the D (6 bases). The CDR3 runs to 14 residues. Trimming removed 0 bases from V and 9 bases from J, with 12 bases in between. Germline values: CDR1 MNHEY, CDR2 SVGAGI. The DNA for the CDR3 is TGTGCCAGCAGTTACTCGAAGGGGGAGAGTGAGCAGTTCTTC. As protein: CASSYSKGESEQFF.

There are a few counts of this clonotype. This sequence joins TRBV2 and TRBJ1-1, with 7 positions matching TRBD1. Per the germline V gene, CDR1 is SNHLY and CDR2 is FYNNEI. Trimming removed 2 bases from V and 2 bases from J; junction bases left unmatched: 11. This CDR3 comprises 17 residues. Here the CDR3 reads CASSEFPKGAFNTEAFF. DNA of the CDR3: TGTGCCAGCAGTGAATTCCCGAAGGGGGCTTTTAACACTGAAGCTTTCTTT. The complete variable domain, with remaining parts taken from reference TRBV2 and TRBJ1-1, reads EPEVTQTPSHQVTQMGQEVILRCVPISNHLYFYWYRQILGQKVEFLVSFYNNEISEKSEIFDDQFSVERPDGSNFTLKIRSTKLEDSAMYFCASSEFPKGAFNTEAFFGQGTRLTVV.

This clonotype was seen repeatedly, ten times or more. The chain combines TRBV3-1 with TRBJ1-1; D gene uncertain. The CDR3 runs to 13 residues. The germline gives CDR1 LGHDT, CDR2 YNNKEL (reference sequence). Trimming took 5 bases from V and 5 from J, leaving 12 bases between them. CDR3 DNA sequence: TGTGCCAGCAGCTCTGGGCCTCCTACTGAAGCTTTCTTT. Encoded protein: CASSSGPPTEAFF.

This clonotype was picked up a small number of times. The genes are TRBV5-1 and TRBJ1-1; TRBD1 agrees at 7 bases. Per the germline V gene, CDR1 is SGHRS and CDR2 is YFSETQ. J gave up 2 bases and V 4 bases, and 8 bases lay outside the gene matches. The CDR3 loop spans 15 amino acids. CDR3 protein: CASSPVDRENTEAFF. CDR3 nucleotides: TGCGCCAGCAGCCCCGTTGACAGGGAAAACACTGAAGCTTTCTTT. The full variable domain, its missing parts supplied by reference TRBV5-1 and TRBJ1-1, is KAGVTQTPRYLIKTRGQQVTLSCSPISGHRSVSWYQQTPGQGLQFLFEYFSETQRNKGNFPGRFSGRQFSNSRSEMNVSTLELGDSALYLCASSPVDRENTEAFFGQGTRLTVV.